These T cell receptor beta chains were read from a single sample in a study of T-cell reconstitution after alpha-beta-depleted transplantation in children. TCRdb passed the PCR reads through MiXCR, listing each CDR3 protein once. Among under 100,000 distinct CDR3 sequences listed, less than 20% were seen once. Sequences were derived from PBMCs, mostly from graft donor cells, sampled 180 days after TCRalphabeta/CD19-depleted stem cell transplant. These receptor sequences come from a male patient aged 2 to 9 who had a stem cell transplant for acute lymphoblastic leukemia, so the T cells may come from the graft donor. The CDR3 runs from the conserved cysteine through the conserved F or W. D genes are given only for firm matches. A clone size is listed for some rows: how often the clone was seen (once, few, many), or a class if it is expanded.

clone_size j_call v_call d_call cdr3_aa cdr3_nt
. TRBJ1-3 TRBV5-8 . CASSLSGANGNTIYF TGTGCCAGCAGCTTGTCGGGGGCGAATGGAAACACCATATATTTT
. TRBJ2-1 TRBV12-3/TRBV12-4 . CASQRAEQFF TGTGCCAGCCAGCGGGCCGAACAGTTCTTC
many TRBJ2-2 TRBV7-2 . CASNFVGNTGELFF TGTGCCAGCAATTTCGTTGGGAACACCGGGGAGCTGTTTTTT
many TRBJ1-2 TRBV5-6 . CASSLVGQINYGYTF TGTGCCAGCAGCTTGGTAGGACAGATTAACTATGGCTACACCTTC
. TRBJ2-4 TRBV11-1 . CASSLGATFVGTKNIQYF TGTGCCAGCAGCTTAGGAGCGACCTTCGTAGGAACCAAAAACATTCAGTACTTC
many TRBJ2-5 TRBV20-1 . CSAEGEGETQYF TGCAGTGCCGAGGGAGAAGGGGAGACCCAGTACTTC
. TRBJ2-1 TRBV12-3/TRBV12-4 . CASRTANLPYNEQFF TGTGCCAGCAGGACCGCCAACTTACCCTACAATGAGCAGTTCTTC
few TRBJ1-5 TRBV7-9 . CASSLFRFGRTQPQHF TGTGCCAGCAGCTTATTCCGGTTTGGGAGAACTCAGCCCCAGCATTTT
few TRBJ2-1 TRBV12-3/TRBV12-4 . CASSGVGSPYNEQFF TGTGCCAGCAGCGGAGTGGGCAGTCCATACAATGAGCAGTTCTTC
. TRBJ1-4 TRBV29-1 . CSATDGRNEKLFF TGCAGCGCTACAGACGGTCGGAATGAAAAACTGTTTTTT
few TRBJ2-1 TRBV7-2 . CASSHGVGSYNEQFF TGTGCCAGCAGCCACGGGGTGGGCTCCTACAATGAGCAGTTCTTC
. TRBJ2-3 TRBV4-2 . CASSQDVDSTDTQYF TGTGCCAGCAGCCAAGATGTTGATTCCACAGATACGCAGTATTTT
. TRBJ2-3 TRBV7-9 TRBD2 CASSLIAGALSTDTQYF TGTGCCAGCAGCTTAATAGCGGGGGCTCTAAGCACAGATACGCAGTATTTT
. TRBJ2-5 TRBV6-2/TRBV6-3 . CASRQSETQYF TGTGCCAGCAGACAGTCGGAGACCCAGTACTTC
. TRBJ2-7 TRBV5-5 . CASSPFGGWGEQYF TGTGCCAGCAGCCCCTTCGGGGGCTGGGGCGAGCAGTACTTC
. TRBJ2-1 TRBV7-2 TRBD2 CASSFGGGAHEQFF TGTGCCAGCAGCTTCGGCGGGGGGGCCCATGAGCAGTTCTTC
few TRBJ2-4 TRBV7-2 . CASSLAWDSAKNIQYF TGTGCCAGCAGCTTAGCGTGGGATTCGGCCAAAAACATTCAGTACTTC
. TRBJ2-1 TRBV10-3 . CAISESLGASNEQFF TGTGCCATCAGTGAGTCTCTGGGGGCGTCGAATGAGCAGTTCTTC
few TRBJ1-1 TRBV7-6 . CASSLGQNVNTEAFF TGTGCCAGCAGCTTAGGCCAAAATGTGAACACTGAAGCTTTCTTT
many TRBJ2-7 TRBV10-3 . CAISGWTVNDYEQYF TGTGCCATCAGTGGCTGGACGGTGAATGACTACGAGCAGTACTTC
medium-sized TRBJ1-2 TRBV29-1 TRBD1 CSVGGQGHGYTF TGCAGCGTTGGGGGACAGGGCCATGGCTACACCTTC
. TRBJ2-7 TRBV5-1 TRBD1 CASSSGWTGVHYEQYF TGCGCCAGCAGCTCGGGGTGGACAGGGGTCCACTACGAGCAGTACTTC
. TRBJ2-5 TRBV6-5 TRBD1 CASSSTGGGKTQYF TGTGCCAGCAGTTCGACAGGGGGCGGAAAGACCCAGTACTTC
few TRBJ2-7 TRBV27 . CASSPALDEQYF TGTGCCAGCAGCCCCGCCCTGGACGAGCAGTACTTC
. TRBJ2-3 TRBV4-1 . CASSQEEGGADTQYF TGCGCCAGCAGCCAAGAGGAGGGCGGGGCAGATACGCAGTATTTT
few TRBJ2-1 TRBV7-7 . CASSLNRVSYNEQFF TGTGCCAGCAGCCTCAACAGGGTCTCCTACAATGAGCAGTTCTTC
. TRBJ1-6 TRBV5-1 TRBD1 CASSWGAGGNSPLHF TGCGCCAGCAGCTGGGGTGCAGGGGGCAATTCACCCCTCCACTTT
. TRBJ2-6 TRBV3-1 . CACCKPPGPTSGANVLTF TGTGCCTGCTGCAAACCGCCGGGACCGACTTCTGGGGCCAACGTCCTGACTTTC
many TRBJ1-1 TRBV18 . CASSPLPTSGKNTEAFF TGTGCCAGCTCACCACTGCCGACTTCCGGTAAAAACACTGAAGCTTTCTTT
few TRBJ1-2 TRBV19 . CASSIGQPGGYTF TGTGCCAGTAGTATAGGACAGCCGGGAGGCTACACCTTC
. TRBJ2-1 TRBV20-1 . CSAVLARAGAEQFF TGCAGTGCTGTACTAGCGAGGGCAGGGGCTGAGCAGTTCTTC
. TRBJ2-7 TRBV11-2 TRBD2 CASSPRLKSGGAEQYF TGTGCCAGCAGCCCTCGACTTAAGAGCGGGGGAGCCGAGCAGTACTTC
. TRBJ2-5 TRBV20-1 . CSASGDKETQYF TGCAGTGCTAGTGGAGATAAAGAGACCCAGTACTTC
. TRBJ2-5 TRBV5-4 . CASSLWRGETQYF TGTGCCAGCAGCTTGTGGCGTGGGGAGACCCAGTACTTC
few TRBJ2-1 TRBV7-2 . CASSSSGWEQFF TGTGCCAGCAGCTCATCAGGCTGGGAGCAGTTCTTC
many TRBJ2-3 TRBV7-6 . CASSLLIGVADTQYF TGTGCCAGCAGCTTACTCATCGGGGTGGCGGATACGCAGTATTTT
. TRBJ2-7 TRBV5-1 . CASSLVQVENEQYF TGCGCCAGCAGCTTGGTGCAGGTTGAAAACGAGCAGTACTTC
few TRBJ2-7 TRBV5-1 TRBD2 CASSLGLAGTPYEQYF TGCGCCAGCAGCTTGGGACTAGCGGGGACCCCCTACGAGCAGTACTTC
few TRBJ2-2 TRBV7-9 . CASSFPQANTGELFF TGTGCCAGCAGCTTCCCACAAGCGAACACCGGGGAGCTGTTTTTT
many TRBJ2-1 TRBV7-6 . CASSFVSREQFF TGTGCCAGCAGCTTCGTTTCTCGAGAGCAGTTCTTC
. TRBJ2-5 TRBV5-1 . CASSSTTHQETQYF TGCGCCAGCAGCTCGACCACCCATCAAGAGACCCAGTACTTC
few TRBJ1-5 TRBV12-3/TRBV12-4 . CASSRQESNQPQHF TGTGCCAGCAGTCGACAGGAGAGCAATCAGCCCCAGCATTTT
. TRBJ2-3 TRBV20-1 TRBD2 CSAVGGSIWVDTQYF TGCAGTGCAGTGGGGGGGAGCATCTGGGTGGATACGCAGTATTTT
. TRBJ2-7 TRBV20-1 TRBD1 CSAAGTGGLDEQYF TGCAGTGCAGCCGGGACAGGGGGCTTAGACGAGCAGTACTTC